The rows below give T cell receptor beta chains drawn from one sample of a study of CD8+CD57+ T cells in acquired aplastic anemia. TCRdb reprocessed the reads with MiXCR, giving one entry per CDR3 protein. The repertoire has 260,000 or so distinct CDR3 sequences, around half of them found once; the top ten carry about 8.3%. The sample taken for sequencing was sorted CD4+, CD8+, or CD8+CD57+ T cells (not recorded which) from PBMCs. All receptors derive from a human donor with aplastic anemia. CDR3s include the opening cysteine and the closing phenylalanine or tryptophan. Each record gives: J gene, CDR3 length, V gene, CDR3 protein.

TRBJ1-1	12	TRBV29-1	CSGKPGLAEAFF
TRBJ2-6	14	TRBV15	CATSRTGGANVLTF
TRBJ2-7	19	TRBV27	CASNIRGAGGPGGHYEQYF
TRBJ1-2	14	TRBV7-6	CASSPTDGNYGYTF
TRBJ1-5	18	TRBV7-9	CASSRTYGRDRYEQPQHF
TRBJ2-2	17	TRBV9	CASSVVTWGRNTGELFF
TRBJ2-4	11	TRBV29-1	CSVRVANIQYF
TRBJ2-7	15	TRBV7-2	CASSFQAGGPYEQYF
TRBJ1-5	14	TRBV24-1	CATSDNRGDQPQHF
TRBJ2-2	15	TRBV29-1	CSAYSGPQNPGELFF
TRBJ2-7	12	TRBV12-3/TRBV12-4	CASSFGLYEQYF
TRBJ2-3	12	TRBV2	CASRALADTQYF
TRBJ2-7	16	TRBV4-1	CAGSQDGKGGANEQYF
TRBJ1-2	15	TRBV7-9	CASSLGEVAMDGYTF
TRBJ2-2	16	TRBV10-3	CAISESGSGRTGELFF
TRBJ1-2	12	TRBV19	CASSRHLYGYTF
TRBJ1-6	14	TRBV5-1	CASSAGQDYSPLHF
TRBJ1-4	14	TRBV10-3	CAIRSGTDSEKLFF
TRBJ2-7	14	TRBV6-5	CASSTYGGSYEQYF
TRBJ2-1	15	TRBV10-3	CAIRHTGDSYNEQFF
TRBJ2-5	13	TRBV7-9	CASSPQMAETQYF
TRBJ2-1	14	TRBV12-5	CASGRQGEYNEQFF
TRBJ2-1	14	TRBV20-1	CSAIPGTLLDEQFF
TRBJ2-5	14	TRBV2	CASGLATYQETQYF
TRBJ1-1	11	TRBV4-3	CASRTRGEAFF
TRBJ1-1	14	TRBV6-4	CASSLGGPSTEAFF
TRBJ2-7	15	TRBV14	CASSKKSGSNYEQYF
TRBJ2-7	13	TRBV7-8	CASSSSGPYEQYF
TRBJ1-2	15	TRBV28	CASRPTYRDGYGYTF
TRBJ1-5	16	TRBV19	CATPGPRNYSNQPQHF
TRBJ2-7	14	TRBV20-1	CSAWTGVISYEQYF
TRBJ2-4	13	TRBV27	CASTSGAKNIQYF
TRBJ2-1	15	TRBV7-9	CASSPPSRRDNEQFF
TRBJ2-1	15	TRBV7-9	CASSPGGSRNNEQFF
TRBJ2-3	15	TRBV7-2	CASSLSGTGADTQYF